Here is one T cell receptor (beta chain) with its context. The memory fraction was CD4+CD45RO+CD25- cells. After constant-region reverse-primer amplification, full-length variable regions underwent semi-nested PCR with Nested Universal Primer A. TCRdb passed the 5' RACE reads through MiXCR, listing each CDR3 protein once. Of about 41,000 distinct CDR3 sequences detected, around 30% appear once; the ten largest clones hold 3.7%. The germline gives CDR1 MGHRA, CDR2 YSYEKL. The CDR3 extends over 14 amino acids. V gave up 7 bases and J gave up 1 base; unmatched junction bases: 4. The J gene is TRBJ2-5, the V gene TRBV4-1, with 9 bases fitting TRBD1. Specimen: memory CD4+ T cells sorted from a lymph node. As to subset: memory CD4+ T cells, CD4+CD45RO+CD25-. The TCR comes from a female donor with breast cancer. The CDR3 DNA follows: TGCGCCAGCAACGACAGGGGGGGCCAAGAGACCCAGTACTTC. Translating it yields CASNDRGGQETQYF.